This entry lists 25 T cell receptor beta chains sequenced from one sample in a study of OX40 agonist ivuxolimab in advanced cancers. Assay used: immunoSEQ multiplex PCR; TCRdb lists only in-frame clones, some missing. The sample contains about 100,000 clones, less than 95% of which appear only once. This sample comprised CD4+ or CD8+ T cells sorted from blood, obtained in a trial of the OX40 agonist ivuxolimab. These receptors all come from an adult with an advanced solid tumor such as melanoma, head and neck, liver or kidney cancer.

V gene TRBV7-9 combines with J gene TRBJ1-4; D is possibly TRBD1 (5 bases). Germline loops: CDR1 SEHNR, CDR2 FQNEAQ (reference sequence). V was cut by 1 base and J by 8 bases, with 8 bases left in between. This CDR3 contains 13 residues. Here the CDR3 DNA reads TGTGCCAGCAGCTTAGGACAGTGGGAAAAACTGTTTTTT. It is translated as CASSLGQWEKLFF. Filled out from reference TRBV7-9 and TRBJ1-4, the complete variable domain reads DTGVSQNPRHKITKRGQNVTFRCDPISEHNRLYWYRQTLGQGPEFLTYFQNEAQLEKSRLLSDRFSAERPKGSFSTLEIQRTEQGDSAMYLCASSLGQWEKLFFGSGTQLSVL.

V usage is TRBV9 and J usage is TRBJ2-2; 9 nucleotides line up with TRBD2. The CDR3 is 15 residues long. CDR1 and CDR2 (germline): SGDLS, YYNGEE. J gave up 7 bases and V 4 bases, and 8 bases lay outside the gene matches. The CDR3 DNA reads TGTGCCAGCAGCAATAGCGGGAGTAATAACGGGGAGCTGTTTTTT. Its translation: CASSNSGSNNGELFF.

The V call is TRBV5-1, the J call TRBJ1-5; maybe TRBD1 (5 bases). With 7 bases removed from V and 5 bases from J, the gap between germline ends came to 16 bases. Germline CDR1 SGHRS, CDR2 YFSETQ. CDR3 length equals 14 residues. This CDR3 is CASPPARGDQPQHF. The CDR3 region has the DNA TGCGCCAGCCCCCCGGCTAGGGGCGATCAGCCCCAGCATTTT.

V usage is TRBV27 and J usage is TRBJ2-1; 7 bases match TRBD2. The germline CDR1 and CDR2 sequences are MNHEY and SMNVEV (reference sequence). This CDR3 spans 15 amino acids. The J segment lost 8 bases and the V segment lost 0 bases, leaving 7 bases of the junction unmatched. CDR3 nucleotides: TGTGCCAGCAGTTTATCACCCACCCGGGGGGATGAGCAGTTCTTC. Translated, it gives CASSLSPTRGDEQFF.

The chain recombines TRBV27 with TRBJ2-2; 9 bases are a match to TRBD1. Germline trimming cut 8 bases from V and 5 bases from J; bases unmatched to any gene: 12. CDR1 is MNHEY and CDR2 is SMNVEV in the germline V gene (reference sequence). This CDR3 is built from 16 residues. The CDR3 region is CASGSYGTGFTGELFF. CDR3 nucleotide sequence: TGTGCCAGCGGATCCTACGGGACAGGGTTTACCGGGGAGCTGTTTTTT.

The V and J genes are TRBV14 and TRBJ2-5, with 10 bases identical to TRBD1. The CDR3 runs 16 residues. The trim removed 6 bases at V and 0 bases at J, leaving 7 bases unmatched. Germline-derived CDR1 and CDR2 are SGHDN and FVKESK. The CDR3 loop reads CASRRSGTGDQETQYF. Written as DNA, the CDR3 is TGTGCCAGCAGACGCTCCGGGACAGGGGACCAAGAGACCCAGTACTTC.

The chain couples TRBV4-3 to TRBJ2-1; possibly TRBD2 for D (5 bases). V was shortened by 1 base and J by 10 bases, with 17 bases between the two germline ends. This CDR3 contains 15 residues. CDR1 LGHNA and CDR2 YSLEER come from the germline V gene. As DNA, the CDR3 is TGCGCCAGCAGCCAAGCCGGAGGTCATCGTCACGAGCAGTTCTTC. Translation gives CASSQAGGHRHEQFF.

The chain links TRBV2 to TRBJ1-5; 8 bases align to TRBD1. The V segment lost 6 bases and the J segment 6 bases; nucleotides outside the gene matches: 4. CDR1 SNHLY and CDR2 FYNNEI come from the germline V gene. This CDR3 spans 13 amino acids. CDR3 coding DNA: TGTGCCAGCAGCTCAGGGGGCAGTCAGCCCCAGCATTTT. This encodes CASSSGGSQPQHF.

The V call is TRBV2, the J call TRBJ2-1, with TRBD2 as a possible D gene (5 bases). CDR3 size: 14 residues. The germline gives CDR1 SNHLY, CDR2 FYNNEI. Trimming removed 6 bases from V and 8 bases from J, with 17 bases in between. CDR3 sequence reads: CASREKTSPDEQFF. The CDR3 DNA reads TGTGCCAGCAGAGAGAAAACTAGTCCCGATGAGCAGTTCTTC.

The chain has TRBV10-1 and TRBJ1-1; the D is unclear. The CDR3 has 14 amino acids. The V gene's germline CDR1 is WNHNN and CDR2 SYGVQD (reference sequence). V was clipped by 6 bases and J by 1 base, with 12 bases between them. The CDR3 DNA follows: TGCGCCAGCAGCGACGGCCCGCCGAACACTGAAGCTTTCTTT. Translated, it gives CASSDGPPNTEAFF.

The CDR3 DNA follows: TGTGCCAGCAGCTTAGAACCGCGCTACGAGCAGTACTTC. Translating gives CASSLEPRYEQYF. The gene calls are TRBV7-2 and TRBJ2-7, with D hard to call. CDR1 and CDR2 from the germline V gene are SGHTA and FQGNSA. With 1 base removed from V and 3 bases from J, the gap between germline ends came to 7 bases. The CDR3 sequence is 13 residues long.

The chain joins TRBV4-1 to TRBJ2-3; 7 bases line up with TRBD1. Germline V lookup: CDR1 MGHRA, CDR2 YSYEKL. Losses at the gene ends were 1 base for V and 4 bases for J; bases not matched to a gene: 8. The CDR3 consists of 16 residues. CDR3 DNA: TGCGCCAGCAGCCAAGTCGGGAAGGGGGCCCCAGATACGCAGTATTTT. Residues: CASSQVGKGAPDTQYF.

The rearrangement joins TRBV2 to TRBJ1-2, with D unresolved. Germline V gene data show CDR1 as SNHLY and CDR2 as FYNNEI. The V end was cut by 3 bases, the J end by 3 bases, with 14 bases between. This CDR3 spans 15 amino acids. CDR3 nucleotide sequence: TGTGCCAGCAGTGAGAATTCCTTAACTTACTATGGCTACACCTTC. It specifies CASSENSLTYYGYTF.

This sequence joins TRBV6-5 and TRBJ2-7; no clear D gene. Deletions cut 2 bases from V and 0 bases from J, with 11 bases between. The CDR3 runs to 15 residues. Germline CDR1 is MNHEY and CDR2 is SVGAGI. The CDR3 loop is CASSYVALNSYEQYF. CDR3 coding DNA: TGTGCCAGCAGTTACGTTGCGCTAAACTCCTACGAGCAGTACTTC.

V usage is TRBV5-1 and J usage is TRBJ1-2, with 8 positions matching TRBD1. This CDR3 is 14 amino acids long. V gave up 4 bases and J gave up 4 bases; unmatched junction bases: 6. In germline, CDR1 is SGHRS, CDR2 YFSETQ. The DNA of the CDR3 is TGCGCCAGCAGCCCCGAGACAGGGGCCTATGGCTACACCTTC. Encoded protein: CASSPETGAYGYTF.

The chain combines TRBV18 with TRBJ2-1, with 8 bases that match TRBD1. CDR3 length: 15 residues. J was trimmed by 4 bases and V by 3 bases; bases with no gene match: 5. Germline CDR1 KGHSH, CDR2 LQKENI. CDR3 bases: TGTGCCAGCTCACCCGGACAGGGACGGTACAATGAGCAGTTCTTC. This translates into CASSPGQGRYNEQFF.

The chain couples TRBV14 to TRBJ2-1, with D possibly being TRBD2 (5 bases). The CDR3 has 15 amino acids. Germline-derived CDR1 and CDR2 are SGHDN and FVKESK. V was pared by 0 bases and J by 8 bases, with 14 bases between. CDR3 sequence reads: CASSQDRGSVDEQFF. The CDR3, as DNA: TGTGCCAGCAGCCAAGATCGGGGTTCCGTGGATGAGCAGTTCTTC.

CDR3 bases: TGCGCCAGCAGCCAAGGATCCAGCAGGCAAGAGACCCAGTACTTC. This gives the protein CASSQGSSRQETQYF. The chain has TRBV4-3 and TRBJ2-5; D is uncertain. Germline V gene lookup returns CDR1 LGHNA and CDR2 YSLEER. The CDR3 is 15 amino acids. Between the trimmed V and J ends, which lost 1 base and 2 bases, there was a span of 11 bases.

The chain combines TRBV6-6 with TRBJ2-6; either TRBD1 or TRBD2 may fit D (6 bases each). Per the germline V gene, CDR1 is MNHNY and CDR2 is SVGAGI (reference sequence). Trimming removed 8 bases from V and 2 bases from J, with 13 bases in between. The CDR3 runs to 15 residues. The CDR3 protein is CASLYGGAGANVLTF. The CDR3 nucleotides read TGTGCCAGCCTTTACGGGGGCGCTGGGGCCAACGTCCTGACTTTC.

This clone was observed a single time. The V and J genes are TRBV19 and TRBJ2-1, with TRBD2 matching over 15 bases. The V gene's germline CDR1 is LNHDA and CDR2 SQIVND (reference sequence). CDR3 size: 15 residues. J gave up 8 bases and V 4 bases, and 3 bases lay outside the gene matches. The CDR3 bases are TGTGCCAGTAGTAGACGGACTAGCGGGAGGGATGAGCAGTTCTTC. Its protein product is CASSRRTSGRDEQFF.

The rearrangement links TRBV28 to TRBJ1-3; 9 nucleotides agree with TRBD1. This CDR3 has 18 amino acids. Trimming took 6 bases from V and 2 from J; bases not matched to a gene: 14. Germline V gene lookup returns CDR1 MDHEN and CDR2 SYDVKM. In DNA, the CDR3 is TGTGCCAGCAGCTATGGGGCGACAGGGGGTCTCCCTGGAAACACCATATATTTT. Amino acids: CASSYGATGGLPGNTIYF.

The V gene is TRBV2, the J gene TRBJ2-7; 8 bases agree with TRBD1. Germline trimming cut 5 bases from V and 2 bases from J; bases unmatched to any gene: 2. In germline, CDR1 is SNHLY, CDR2 FYNNEI. The CDR3 runs 13 residues. The CDR3 loop reads CASSRQGPYEQYF. CDR3 coding DNA: TGTGCCAGCAGTAGACAGGGGCCCTACGAGCAGTACTTC.

V and J are TRBV6-6 and TRBJ2-7; a possible D gene is TRBD1 (6 bases). Germline lookup yields CDR1 MNHNY and CDR2 SVGAGI (reference sequence). The V end lost 6 bases, the J end lost 4 bases, and 13 bases lay between the germline ends. The CDR3 is made up of 13 amino acids. The CDR3 region has the DNA TGTGCCAGCAGCCCTTACAGGGTTTACGAGCAGTACTTC. It is translated as CASSPYRVYEQYF.

The rearrangement uses TRBV5-1 and TRBJ2-3; 7 positions agree with TRBD1. V gave up 0 bases and J gave up 2 bases; unmatched junction bases: 6. CDR3 length: 16 residues. The germline V gene has CDR1 SGHRS and CDR2 YFSETQ. CDR3 DNA sequence: TGCGCCAGCAGCTTGGCCGGTGACAGGGCCACAGATACGCAGTATTTT. It codes for CASSLAGDRATDTQYF.

This chain uses TRBV28 with TRBJ2-7; the D call may be TRBD1 or TRBD2 (5 bases each). V was cut by 4 bases and J by 2 bases, with 15 bases left in between. Germline V gives CDR1 MDHEN, CDR2 SYDVKM. The CDR3 extends over 15 amino acids. The CDR3 loop is CASSYPPLGAYEQYF. The CDR3 nucleotides are TGTGCCAGCAGTTACCCTCCCCTGGGGGCCTACGAGCAGTACTTC. The full variable domain, completed using reference TRBV28 and TRBJ2-7, is DVKVTQSSRYLVKRTGEKVFLECVQDMDHENMFWYRQDPGLGLRLIYFSYDVKMKEKGDIPEGYSVSREKKERFSLILESASTNQTSMYLCASSYPPLGAYEQYFGPGTRLTVT.